The 19 T cell receptor beta chains in this list originate from one sample, sequenced in a study of blood T cell repertoires in COVID-19. Profiling relied on immunoSEQ multiplex PCR, and the TCRdb table lists in-frame clones only, not all of them. The table shows 380,000 or so clones, with 75% to 90% occurring only once. The specimen was peripheral blood. The origin of the receptors is a woman aged 55 to 70 with COVID-19, enrolled during active disease.

This sequence joins TRBV6-2 or TRBV6-3 and TRBJ1-5; weak D call: TRBD1 (5 bases). The ends were cut back, 5 bases at V and 5 bases at J, with 7 bases in the middle. The CDR3 consists of 12 residues. Germline loops: CDR1 MNHEY, CDR2 SVGEGT. CDR3 amino acids: CASSPGDQPQHF. In DNA, the CDR3 is TGTGCCAGCAGTCCGGGGGATCAGCCCCAGCATTTT.

The chain couples TRBV21-1 to TRBJ2-5; TRBD2, the table's D call, lacks a check against the DNA. TRBV21-1 is given as a pseudogene. This CDR3 has 18 amino acids. This chain's CDR3 is CASIKGKLYSGEVETQYF. CDR3 DNA sequence: TGTGCCAGCATAAAGGGGAAACTATATAGCGGGGAGGTAGAGACCCAGTACTTC.

The V gene is TRBV29-1, the J gene TRBJ1-3; tentatively, D is TRBD1 (6 bases). The CDR3 consists of 14 residues. V lost 5 bases and J lost 0, with 11 bases in between. CDR1 and CDR2 from the germline V gene are SQVTM and ANQGSEA. The CDR3 here is CSVRTADSGNTIYF. CDR3 nucleotide sequence: TGCAGCGTTAGGACAGCTGACTCTGGAAACACCATATATTTT.

The rearrangement uses TRBV25-1 and TRBJ1-6; 9 positions match TRBD1. V lost 5 bases and J lost 9; bases outside the gene matches: 5. Germline V CDR1 and CDR2: MGHDK, SYGVNS. The CDR3 is made up of 14 amino acids. CDR3 residues: CASSRTGVRSPLHF. The CDR3 bases are TGTGCCAGCAGTAGGACAGGGGTACGTTCACCCCTCCACTTT. Full variable domain (rest looked up from reference TRBV25-1 and TRBJ1-6): EADIYQTPRYLVIGTGKKITLECSQTMGHDKMYWYQQDPGMELHLIHYSYGVNSTEKGDLSSESTVSRIRTEHFPLTLESARPSHTSQYLCASSRTGVRSPLHFGNGTRLTVT.

The chain recombines TRBV6-2 or TRBV6-3 with TRBJ2-7, with D tentatively TRBD2 (6 bases). The CDR3 contains 14 residues. In germline, CDR1 is MNHEY, CDR2 SVGEGT. V shed 1 base and J shed 7 bases, with 14 bases lying between them. CDR3 in DNA: TGTGCCAGCAGTTACTTGGGCGGGGTATGGGAGCAGTACTTC. It codes for CASSYLGGVWEQYF.

This chain links TRBV18 with TRBJ2-7, with D possibly being TRBD2 (6 bases). Germline CDR1 is KGHSH and CDR2 is LQKENI. CDR3 length: 16 residues. Trimming left V 0 bases short and J 3 bases short, with 15 bases between. CDR3 in DNA: TGTGCCAGCTCACCACCGGTGGGACTGGGGAGCTACGAGCAGTACTTC. Translated: CASSPPVGLGSYEQYF.

Regarding this clone: One end of the junction varies from germline; a read error may be responsible. The chain uses TRBV4-2 and TRBJ1-4, with D possibly being TRBD1 (5 bases). In germline, CDR1 is LGHNA, CDR2 YNFKEQ. The CDR3 covers 14 residues. The CDR3 loop reads CASSQGDVAGSFLF. For the CDR3, the DNA is TGTGCCAGCAGCCAAGGGGACGTAGCGGGAAGCTTTCTTTTT.

This chain connects TRBV5-1 to TRBJ2-1; D possibly corresponds to TRBD1 (7 bases). Germline V CDR1 and CDR2: SGHRS, YFSETQ. This CDR3 is 17 amino acids long. Trimming removed 0 bases from V and 4 bases from J, with 17 bases in between. The CDR3 nucleotides are TGCGCCAGCAGCTTGGCCCCAAGCGCAGGGGGGTACAATGAGCAGTTCTTC. Translating gives CASSLAPSAGGYNEQFF.

The J gene is TRBJ1-2, the V gene TRBV29-1, with D tentatively TRBD1 (5 bases). The CDR3 consists of 13 residues. V lost 5 bases and J 4 bases, leaving 14 bases between the germline ends. Germline V gene lookup returns CDR1 SQVTM and CDR2 ANQGSEA. The DNA of the CDR3 is TGCAGCGTTACCTTCGGAGGGGCCTATGGCTACACCTTC. This codes for CSVTFGGAYGYTF.

The J gene is TRBJ2-6, the V gene TRBV6-5; D is undetermined. CDR1 MNHEY and CDR2 SVGAGI come from the germline V gene. V shed 0 bases and J shed 1 base, with 4 bases lying between them. The CDR3 sequence is 15 residues long. The CDR3 region is CASSYSLSGANVLTF. DNA for the CDR3: TGTGCCAGCAGTTACTCGTTATCTGGGGCCAACGTCCTGACTTTC.

The chain joins TRBV6-5 to TRBJ2-3; the D gene is possibly TRBD2 (6 bases). In germline, CDR1 is MNHEY, CDR2 SVGAGI. The CDR3 sequence is 15 residues long. V lost 5 bases, J lost 6 bases, and 18 bases lay in between. This chain's CDR3 is CASSRGLPYADTQYF. The CDR3, as DNA: TGTGCCAGCAGTCGGGGACTCCCATATGCGGATACGCAGTATTTT.

The V gene is TRBV28, the J gene TRBJ1-2, with D perhaps matching TRBD1 (6 bases). The V gene's germline CDR1 is MDHEN and CDR2 SYDVKM. The CDR3 runs 14 residues. Between the trimmed V and J ends, which lost 7 bases and 4 bases, there was a span of 16 bases. CDR3 residues: CASKGGAGGYGYTF. CDR3 sequence (DNA): TGTGCCAGCAAGGGGGGGGCAGGTGGCTATGGCTACACCTTC.

The rearrangement links TRBV11-2 to TRBJ1-2; D is uncertain. V was clipped by 5 bases and J by 4 bases, with 17 bases between them. The CDR3 sequence is 15 residues long. Germline V gene lookup returns CDR1 SGHAT and CDR2 FQNNGV. CDR3 region: CASSPGPDSVYGYTF. The CDR3 DNA reads as TGTGCCAGCAGCCCTGGCCCCGACTCCGTCTATGGCTACACCTTC.

The rearrangement uses TRBV7-6 and TRBJ2-7; the match to TRBD1 covers 9 bases. The V and J ends lost 4 bases and 2 bases, in that order; junction bases with no gene match: 15. The length of the CDR3 is 18 residues. Germline CDR1 is SGHVS and CDR2 is FNYEAQ. This chain's CDR3 is CASSSRRLGTGSPYEQYF. The CDR3 region has the DNA TGTGCCAGCAGCTCGCGACGACTCGGGACAGGGAGCCCCTACGAGCAGTACTTC.

This chain joins TRBV10-3 and TRBJ1-2, with 8 bases fitting TRBD1. V lost 3 bases to trimming and J lost 3 bases; unmatched junction nucleotides: 12. Looked up from germline, CDR1 is ENHRY and CDR2 is SYGVKD. The CDR3 extends over 17 amino acids. CDR3 nucleotides: TGTGCCATCAGTGATGGGGGCTTGGACAGGGCCGACTATGGCTACACCTTC. Encoded protein: CAISDGGLDRADYGYTF.

The chain joins TRBV5-1 to TRBJ2-6; 7 bases match TRBD1. This CDR3 spans 16 amino acids. Losses at the gene ends were 4 bases for V and 2 bases for J; bases not matched to a gene: 6. Germline assignment: CDR1 SGHRS and CDR2 YFSETQ. The CDR3 nucleotides read TGCGCCAGCAGCATCAGACAGGGAACTGGGGCCAACGTCCTGACTTTC. Translated: CASSIRQGTGANVLTF.

The genes are TRBV10-3 and TRBJ2-3, with D possibly being TRBD2 (6 bases). V shed 11 bases and J shed 2 bases, with 14 bases lying between them. Germline V gene lookup returns CDR1 ENHRY and CDR2 SYGVKD. This CDR3 contains 13 residues. CDR3 protein: CASGLLSTDTQYF. The CDR3 DNA reads TGTGCCTCGGGACTTCTATCCACAGATACGCAGTATTTT.

This clone has a handful of counts. The rearrangement links TRBV19 to TRBJ1-1; perhaps TRBD1 as D (5 bases). Trimming pared 0 bases from V and 3 bases from J, leaving 20 bases between. The CDR3 contains 18 residues. Per the germline V gene, CDR1 is LNHDA and CDR2 is SQIVND (reference sequence). CDR3 in DNA: TGTGCCAGTAGTATAGATCGGCGGCAGGGTGTAAGACACACTGAAGCTTTCTTT. Translated, it gives CASSIDRRQGVRHTEAFF.

V is TRBV18 and J is TRBJ1-3, with D possibly matching TRBD1 (5 bases). Germline V gene sequence: CDR1 KGHSH, CDR2 LQKENI. V was clipped by 2 bases and J by 11 bases, with 13 bases between them. The CDR3 is 13 residues long. CDR3: CASSPGQDGAIYF. CDR3 DNA: TGTGCCAGCTCACCAGGACAAGATGGGGCCATATATTTT.